Listed here are 28 T cell receptor beta chains from one sample, sequenced in a study of blood T cell repertoires in COVID-19. TCRdb keeps only in-frame clones here, not all; method: immunoSEQ multiplex PCR. The repertoire consists of about 150,000 clones, with about 85% occurring once and the leading ten covering approximately 4.3%. The specimen sequenced was PBMCs or T cells enriched from blood (not recorded which). These receptor sequences come from a woman aged 40 to 50 who had been exposed to COVID-19.

The chain employs TRBV7-6 and TRBJ2-7, with no clear D. Trimming left V 0 bases short and J 0 bases short, with 12 bases between. CDR1 is SGHVS, CDR2 FNYEAQ, per germline. This CDR3 has 16 amino acids. CDR3 protein: CASSLAAESSSYEQYF. In nucleotides, the CDR3 is TGTGCCAGCAGCTTAGCGGCGGAGTCAAGCTCCTACGAGCAGTACTTC.

V is TRBV5-4 and J is TRBJ1-2; D gene unclear. V shed 4 bases and J shed 6 bases, with 13 bases lying between them. CDR1 and CDR2 (germline): SGHNT, YYREEE (reference sequence). This CDR3 comprises 13 residues. CDR3 amino acids: CASSPTPGDGYTF. The DNA for the CDR3 is TGTGCCAGCAGCCCTACCCCCGGTGATGGCTACACCTTC.

This clone was found once. CDR3: CASSTPGQEVTGELFF. The CDR3, as DNA: TGTGCCAGCAGCACCCCGGGACAGGAGGTCACCGGGGAGCTGTTTTTT. V usage is TRBV9 and J usage is TRBJ2-2; 8 nucleotides line up with TRBD1. Germline V CDR1 and CDR2: SGDLS, YYNGEE. V lost 4 bases and J lost 4; bases outside the gene matches: 9. The CDR3 sequence is 16 residues long.

The chain uses TRBV28 and TRBJ1-2; 7 bases match TRBD1. Germline CDR1 MDHEN, CDR2 SYDVKM. This CDR3 has 16 residues. V lost 5 bases and J lost 0; bases outside the gene matches: 9. The CDR3 sequence is CASSLRQGRTNYGYTF. The DNA for the CDR3 is TGTGCCAGCAGTCTACGACAGGGACGAACTAACTATGGCTACACCTTC.

The chain uses TRBV19 and TRBJ2-1; 8 bases are shared with TRBD1. V dropped 0 bases and J dropped 2; count of bases not matched to a gene: 0. The CDR3 spans 15 residues. Per germline, CDR1 LNHDA and CDR2 SQIVND (reference sequence). In nucleotides, the CDR3 is TGTGCCAGTAGTATAGAGGACAGGGCCTACAATGAGCAGTTCTTC. It encodes CASSIEDRAYNEQFF.

This clone was detected a few times. The chain combines TRBV30 with TRBJ2-5; D possibly corresponds to TRBD2 (6 bases). Germline CDR1 reads GTSNPN; CDR2 reads SVGIG (reference sequence). This CDR3 is 15 amino acids long. V lost 5 bases and J lost 0, with 16 bases in between. The CDR3 nucleotides are TGTGCCTGGCACTTAGCGGCATCGTACCAAGAGACCCAGTACTTC. It is translated as CAWHLAASYQETQYF.

The CDR3 here is CASSLDGSGGYEQYF. The CDR3 coding sequence is TGTGCCAGCAGCTTGGACGGGAGTGGGGGGTACGAGCAGTACTTC. The J gene is TRBJ2-7, the V gene TRBV11-3, with TRBD2 as a possible D gene (6 bases). Trimming pared 3 bases from V and 4 bases from J, leaving 16 bases between. The germline V gene has CDR1 SGHNT and CDR2 YENEEA. The CDR3 has 15 amino acids. The full variable domain, in which reference TRBV11-3 and TRBJ2-7 provide the parts outside the CDR3, is EAGVVQSPRYKIIEKKQPVAFWCNPISGHNTLYWYLQNLGQGPELLIRYENEEAVDDSQLPKDRFSAERLKGVDSTLKIQPAELGDSAVYLCASSLDGSGGYEQYFGPGTRLTVT.

This chain connects TRBV24-1 to TRBJ1-2; tentative D call: TRBD1 (6 bases). The CDR3 consists of 17 residues. Germline V CDR1 and CDR2: KGHDR, SFDVKD. V shed 0 bases and J shed 3 bases, with 16 bases lying between them. CDR3 sequence (DNA): TGTGCCACCAGTGATTTGACAGGGTGGGGAAAAGACTATGGCTACACCTTC. It is translated as CATSDLTGWGKDYGYTF.

V gene TRBV7-6 combines with J gene TRBJ1-3, with D possibly TRBD1 on 5 matching bases. Germline V CDR1 and CDR2: SGHVS, FNYEAQ. The CDR3 totals 15 residues. Trimming shortened V by 0 bases and J by 2 bases, and 8 bases separated the two germline ends. This CDR3 reads CASSLASGTGNTIYF. CDR3 DNA: TGTGCCAGCAGCTTAGCGTCAGGGACTGGAAACACCATATATTTT.

This chain uses TRBV6-2 or TRBV6-3 with TRBJ2-1, with 10 bases matching TRBD1. CDR3 size: 13 residues. V was pared by 5 bases and J by 7 bases, with 2 bases of the junction left unmatched. Germline CDR1 reads MNHEY; CDR2 reads SVGEGT. This CDR3 is CASSRDRGNEQFF. For the CDR3, the DNA is TGTGCCAGCAGTAGGGACAGGGGAAATGAGCAGTTCTTC.

This rearrangement joins TRBV6-6 to TRBJ1-1, with 7 bases identical to TRBD1. V lost 4 bases, J lost 3 bases, and 2 bases stayed unmatched. This CDR3 is built from 13 residues. Germline V gene sequence: CDR1 MNHNY, CDR2 SVGAGI (reference sequence). The CDR3 protein is CASSSRGDTEAFF. The CDR3 bases are TGTGCCAGCAGTTCCAGGGGGGACACTGAAGCTTTCTTT.

The chain employs TRBV2 and TRBJ2-1, with 8 bases that match TRBD2. Germline assignment: CDR1 SNHLY and CDR2 FYNNEI. The CDR3 has 14 amino acids. V shed 8 bases, J shed 4 bases, and the junction held 7 bases outside the gene matches. The DNA of the CDR3 is TGTGCCAGCCAACTAGCGGCACTTTACAATGAGCAGTTCTTC. It encodes CASQLAALYNEQFF.

The chain is built from TRBV4-1 and TRBJ1-6; no clear D. The CDR3 spans 17 residues. Germline CDR1 reads MGHRA; CDR2 reads YSYEKL. Trimming took off 0 bases at V and 4 bases at J, with 13 bases between the two ends. CDR3 DNA: TGCGCCAGCAGCCAAGAAGTGGGCCAGCAATATAATTCACCCCTCCACTTT. Its translation: CASSQEVGQQYNSPLHF.

The chain carries TRBV7-8 and TRBJ1-1, with D unclear. From germline, CDR1 is SGHVS and CDR2 FQNEAQ. CDR3 length equals 17 residues. V was cut by 4 bases and J by 1 base, with 19 bases left in between. The CDR3 nucleotides read TGTGCCAGCAGCTCCTCCATGGTCCAGGTCGGGAACACTGAAGCTTTCTTT. Protein product: CASSSSMVQVGNTEAFF.

The gene calls are TRBV5-1 and TRBJ1-2; no clear D. The CDR3 length is 16 residues. Germline CDR1 reads SGHRS; CDR2 reads YFSETQ. V was shortened by 0 bases and J by 0 bases, with 12 bases between the two germline ends. The CDR3 spells CASSLAITSTNYGYTF. The CDR3 DNA follows: TGCGCCAGCAGCTTGGCCATCACTTCCACTAACTATGGCTACACCTTC.

The chain combines TRBV3-1 (or the pseudogene TRBV3-2) with TRBJ2-7; D remains unclear. Per germline, CDR1 LGHDT and CDR2 YNNKEL (reference sequence). The CDR3 has 16 amino acids. The V end lost 1 base, the J end lost 0 bases, and 13 bases lay between the germline ends. The chain's CDR3 is CASSQGYGQLSYEQYF. CDR3 nucleotides: TGTGCCAGCAGCCAAGGGTATGGGCAGCTCTCCTACGAGCAGTACTTC.

This clone was recorded once. The gene calls are TRBV9 and TRBJ1-4, with a possible D match to TRBD1 (6 bases). CDR1 SGDLS and CDR2 YYNGEE come from the germline V gene. The CDR3 loop spans 14 amino acids. Deletions cut 2 bases from V and 7 bases from J, with 12 bases between. The CDR3 loop reads CASSVGQPFEKLFF. The CDR3 DNA reads TGTGCCAGCAGCGTGGGACAACCCTTTGAAAAACTGTTTTTT.

CDR3 amino acids: CSVEDPGNYGYTF. The CDR3 DNA follows: TGCAGCGTTGAAGATCCTGGCAACTATGGCTACACCTTC. The chain links TRBV29-1 to TRBJ1-2, with D unclear. V lost 0 bases and J 2 bases, leaving 7 bases between the germline ends. The CDR3 extends over 13 amino acids. Germline V lookup: CDR1 SQVTM, CDR2 ANQGSEA.

This sequence joins TRBV11-3 and TRBJ2-1; 10 bases are shared with TRBD2. This CDR3 comprises 16 residues. Germline CDR1 and CDR2: SGHNT and YENEEA. After removal of 0 bases from V and 7 bases from J, the junction contained 6 bases not matched to a gene. CDR3 DNA sequence: TGTGCCAGCAGCTTAGAGGCGTCTAGCGGGGGTAATGAGCAGTTCTTC. Amino acid sequence: CASSLEASSGGNEQFF.

This clone was seen a single time. Here the CDR3 DNA reads TGTGCCAGCAGCGTAGCGGCAGGGGCGGGTTCACCCCTCCACTTT. Its protein is CASSVAAGAGSPLHF. The chain carries TRBV9 and TRBJ1-6, with a tentative D call TRBD1 (6 bases). Trimming left V 0 bases short and J 9 bases short, with 13 bases between. This CDR3 region has 15 residues. Germline V gives CDR1 SGDLS, CDR2 YYNGEE.

This chain links TRBV19 with TRBJ1-6; TRBD1 might be the D (5 bases). V lost 7 bases and J lost 6, with 19 bases in between. CDR3 length: 16 residues. Germline V CDR1 and CDR2: LNHDA, SQIVND (reference sequence). The chain's CDR3 is CASTDRRQGGNSPLHF. CDR3 sequence (DNA): TGTGCCAGTACCGATCGTCGCCAGGGTGGTAATTCACCCCTCCACTTT.

The chain is built from TRBV11-2 and TRBJ2-1; D is possibly TRBD1 (5 bases). There are 12 residues in the CDR3. V was shortened by 0 bases and J by 9 bases, with 6 bases between the two germline ends. CDR1 and CDR2 from the germline V gene are SGHAT and FQNNGV. The DNA of the CDR3 is TGTGCCAGCAGCTTAGACAGGGTTGAGCAGTTCTTC. As protein: CASSLDRVEQFF.

The genes are TRBV18 and TRBJ1-3; D uncertain. The V gene lost 5 bases and the J gene lost 4 bases, with 6 bases spanning the gap. The CDR3 covers 12 residues. Germline V gene lookup returns CDR1 KGHSH and CDR2 LQKENI. This chain's CDR3 is CASSVTGNTIYF. The CDR3 region has the DNA TGTGCCAGCTCAGTAACAGGAAACACCATATATTTT.

This clone was seen only once. The genes are TRBV3-1 (or the pseudogene TRBV3-2) and TRBJ1-3; D is unresolved. The CDR3 consists of 13 residues. V lost 8 bases, J lost 3 bases, and 11 bases lay in between. Per germline, CDR1 LGHDT and CDR2 YNNKEL (reference sequence). The CDR3 spells CASLGRFGNTIYF. The DNA of the CDR3 is TGTGCCAGCTTGGGGAGATTTGGAAACACCATATATTTT.

V and J are TRBV18 and TRBJ1-1, with 10 positions matching TRBD1. Trimming took 3 bases from V and 1 from J; bases not matched to a gene: 8. This CDR3 comprises 17 residues. Germline assignment: CDR1 KGHSH and CDR2 LQKENI. DNA for the CDR3: TGTGCCAGCTCACCGGGACAGGGGCGTCCCGAGAACACTGAAGCTTTCTTT. Its translation is CASSPGQGRPENTEAFF.

The rearrangement joins TRBV6-5 to TRBJ1-1; 10 bases agree with TRBD1. Germline loops: CDR1 MNHEY, CDR2 SVGAGI. This CDR3 is 13 amino acids long. V shed 5 bases, J shed 6 bases, and the junction held 3 bases outside the gene matches. In DNA, the CDR3 is TGTGCCAGCAGTAGGGACAGGGGACCTGAAGCTTTCTTT. Protein sequence: CASSRDRGPEAFF.

The chain couples TRBV19 to TRBJ1-1; a possible D gene is TRBD1 (6 bases). V shed 4 bases and J shed 5 bases, with 23 bases lying between them. The germline gives CDR1 LNHDA, CDR2 SQIVND (reference sequence). The CDR3 is 17 amino acids. CDR3 DNA sequence: TGTGCCAGTAGTACCCCAGGGGTCTCCTTCTTTGAGACTGAAGCTTTCTTT. As protein: CASSTPGVSFFETEAFF.

V usage is TRBV19 and J usage is TRBJ1-6; unclear D gene. The CDR3 length is 14 residues. V was shortened by 2 bases and J by 11 bases, with 13 bases between the two germline ends. Per the germline V gene, CDR1 is LNHDA and CDR2 is SQIVND (reference sequence). The CDR3 bases are TGTGCCAGTAGTATAAGAGGGCGGGGAGCACCCCTCCACTTT. Translating it yields CASSIRGRGAPLHF.